One T cell receptor (beta chain) is described in this entry. What it binds is unknown. At the time of active disease, bone marrow was collected from every patient. This sample is part of a study of read filtering for tumor transcriptome and immune sequencing. Study overall: DNase treatment preceded whole-transcriptome library preparation. IR-seq gave about 3.5 to 10.27 million TCR reads per sample; RNA-seq gave about 80 to 1273.

Molecular barcoded adaptors covering alpha/delta and beta/gamma chains were used on 400 to 450 ng RNA. TCRdb itself ran the reads through MiXCR, one entry per CDR3 protein. The data contain some 48,000 distinct CDR3 sequences, approximately 18% of them singletons. CDR1 KGHSH and CDR2 LQKENI come from the germline V gene. The CDR3 length is 15 residues. Germline trimming cut 3 bases from V and 5 bases from J; bases unmatched to any gene: 4. Study results and caveats: IR-seq captured clonotypes deeper and more reliably than RNA-seq.

Material for sequencing was a population of CD138-negative cells sorted from bone marrow. The clonotype was recovered from a donor aged 40 or over with multiple myeloma. V and J are TRBV18 and TRBJ2-1; 10 bases line up with TRBD1. CDR3 nucleotide sequence: TGTGCCAGCTCACCGAGGGACAGGGGAAACAATGAGCAGTTCTTC. Its translation: CASSPRDRGNNEQFF.